Each of the 17 T cell receptor beta chains below was sequenced from the same sample in a study of blood T cell repertoires in COVID-19 (dated by TCRdb to the early 2020s). Libraries were built with the immunoSEQ multiplex PCR assay. Not all clones reach the TCRdb copy of this immuneACCESS table, which keeps in-frame sequences only. Checked studies attribute under half of the gap to unresolved V genes and leave the rest unexplained. Here the sample has just over 35,000 clones; about nine tenths occur a single time. Roughly a fifth of the sample goes to the ten largest clones. Sequencing input: peripheral blood. The receptors originated from a man in his sixties with acute or convalescent COVID-19.

This rearrangement joins TRBV12-5 to TRBJ1-6; no clear D. CDR1 is LGHNT, CDR2 FRNRAP, per germline. The CDR3 is made up of 16 amino acids. V was cut by 1 base and J by 0 bases, with 7 bases left in between. The CDR3 spells CASGLALSSYNSPLHF. CDR3 DNA sequence: TGTGCTAGTGGTTTGGCCTTGAGCTCCTATAATTCACCCCTCCACTTT.

The V gene is TRBV5-4, the J gene TRBJ2-7; 7 bases map to TRBD2. The CDR3 totals 15 residues. With 5 bases clipped from V and 3 bases from J, the junction kept 11 bases outside the gene matches. Germline V lookup: CDR1 SGHNT, CDR2 YYREEE (reference sequence). This CDR3 is CASRYGLDVDYEQYF. The CDR3 bases are TGTGCCAGCAGGTATGGACTAGATGTTGACTACGAGCAGTACTTC.

The chain links TRBV7-8 to TRBJ2-7, with 7 bases identical to TRBD1. This CDR3 contains 13 residues. V was pared by 1 base and J by 10 bases, with 7 bases of the junction left unmatched. From germline, CDR1 is SGHVS and CDR2 FQNEAQ. The CDR3 DNA is TGTGCCAGCAGCTTAGACCGGACAGGTGATCAGTACGTC. Its protein product is CASSLDRTGDQYV.

The chain has TRBV4-2 and TRBJ2-7; 9 bases fit TRBD1. Germline CDR1 reads LGHNA; CDR2 reads YNFKEQ. The J segment lost 2 bases and the V segment lost 4 bases, leaving 3 bases of the junction unmatched. CDR3 length: 14 residues. The CDR3 DNA reads as TGTGCCAGCAGCCTGACAGGGGGAACCTACGAGCAGTACTTC. Protein sequence: CASSLTGGTYEQYF.

The chain couples TRBV19 to TRBJ2-3; D possibly corresponds to TRBD2 (6 bases). V lost 1 base to trimming and J lost 6 bases, with 11 bases between them. The CDR3 runs to 14 residues. Germline V CDR1 and CDR2: LNHDA, SQIVND (reference sequence). Here the CDR3 reads CASSIAGASDTQYF. The CDR3 DNA reads as TGTGCCAGTAGTATAGCGGGAGCTTCGGATACGCAGTATTTT.

V is TRBV1 and J is TRBJ2-7; TRBD2 was called by the table and not checked on the DNA. TRBV1 is termed a pseudogene. The CDR3 contains 15 residues. CDR3 nucleotide sequence: TGCACCAGCAGCCAAGCTTGCGGAACCATCTACGAGCAGTACTTC. Protein product: CTSSQACGTIYEQYF.

The rearrangement joins TRBV5-1 to TRBJ2-7; D gene ambiguous. With 0 bases removed from V and 2 bases from J, the gap between germline ends came to 9 bases. Germline V lookup: CDR1 SGHRS, CDR2 YFSETQ. There are 14 residues in the CDR3. The CDR3 DNA reads TGCGCCAGCAGCTTGGGTACGGTGGCCTACGAGCAGTACTTC. It specifies CASSLGTVAYEQYF.

The V call is TRBV18, the J call TRBJ2-2; TRBD1 matches at 8 bases. This CDR3 comprises 16 residues. The V gene's germline CDR1 is KGHSH and CDR2 LQKENI. Trimming cost V 4 bases and J 0 bases; bases outside gene matches: 4. Here the CDR3 reads CASSLTGGSNTGELFF. The CDR3 region has the DNA TGTGCCAGCTCACTCACAGGGGGTTCGAACACCGGGGAGCTGTTTTTT.

The chain recombines TRBV5-1 with TRBJ2-1; perhaps TRBD2 as D (6 bases). The CDR3 sequence is 16 residues long. Germline loops: CDR1 SGHRS, CDR2 YFSETQ. V was shortened by 0 bases and J by 3 bases, with 13 bases between the two germline ends. The CDR3, as DNA: TGCGCCAGCAGCTTGGACGGGAGATCCAGCTACAATGAGCAGTTCTTC. Amino acid sequence: CASSLDGRSSYNEQFF.

This chain links TRBV29-1 with TRBJ2-3; 10 nucleotides line up with TRBD2. Germline CDR1 SQVTM, CDR2 ANQGSEA. J gave up 2 bases and V 4 bases, and 3 bases lay outside the gene matches. This CDR3 region has 14 residues. As DNA, the CDR3 is TGCAGCGTTGGGACTAGCGGATCCACAGATACGCAGTATTTT. Amino acid sequence: CSVGTSGSTDTQYF.

This chain uses TRBV5-1 with TRBJ1-1, with D uncertain. Germline loops: CDR1 SGHRS, CDR2 YFSETQ. The CDR3 contains 14 residues. Trimming left V 0 bases short and J 1 base short, with 7 bases between. This chain's CDR3 is CASSLVRGNTEAFF. The CDR3 coding sequence is TGCGCCAGCAGCTTGGTTCGGGGGAACACTGAAGCTTTCTTT.

V gene TRBV7-6 combines with J gene TRBJ1-3, with a weak D call TRBD1 (5 bases). From germline, CDR1 is SGHVS and CDR2 FNYEAQ. CDR3 length: 15 amino acids. Trimming took 5 bases from V and 7 from J, leaving 18 bases between them. CDR3 sequence: CASSLWRGLGNTIYF. The CDR3 DNA sequence: TGTGCCAGCAGCCTTTGGAGGGGTCTGGGGAACACCATATATTTT.

To note about this clone: A junction boundary mismatches the germline segment, possibly from a read error. The rearrangement links TRBV7-9 to TRBJ2-5; 12 bases line up with TRBD2. The CDR3 runs to 14 residues. CDR1 is SEHNR, CDR2 FQNEAQ, per germline (reference sequence). The CDR3 loop reads CASSLAGGLETQYF. The CDR3, as DNA: TGTGCCAGCAGCCTAGCGGGAGGGTTAGAGACCCAGTACTTC.

The chain carries TRBV7-9 and TRBJ1-2; D is unresolved. CDR1 and CDR2 (germline): SEHNR, FQNEAQ (reference sequence). V shed 4 bases and J shed 8 bases, with 8 bases lying between them. The CDR3 covers 11 residues. The CDR3, as DNA: TGTGCCAGCAGCTCCACCGAGGGCTACACCTTC. Residues: CASSSTEGYTF.

V and J are TRBV12-3 or TRBV12-4 and TRBJ1-6; weak D call: TRBD1 (5 bases). V was cut by 5 bases and J by 8 bases, with 7 bases left in between. This CDR3 has 12 residues. This chain's CDR3 is CASSKGDSPLHF. DNA for the CDR3: TGTGCCAGCAGTAAAGGGGATTCACCCCTCCACTTT.

The V and J genes are TRBV24-1 and TRBJ2-6; D perhaps matches TRBD1 (6 bases). The V gene lost 3 bases and the J gene lost 2 bases, with 7 bases spanning the gap. Germline V lookup: CDR1 KGHDR, CDR2 SFDVKD. This CDR3 is built from 15 residues. CDR3 sequence: CATSDPGAGANVLTF. In DNA form, the CDR3 reads TGTGCCACCAGTGATCCAGGGGCTGGGGCCAACGTCCTGACTTTC.

A word on this clone: Other DNA sequences in this sample translate to the same CDR3. The chain is built from TRBV3-1 (or the pseudogene TRBV3-2) and TRBJ1-5; tentatively, D is TRBD1 (5 bases). The V end was cut by 2 bases, the J end by 6 bases, with 5 bases between. Germline CDR1 LGHDT, CDR2 YNNKEL (reference sequence). The CDR3 loop spans 12 amino acids. The CDR3 nucleotides are TGTGCCAGCAGCCAACAGGGTCAGCCCCAGCATTTT. It specifies CASSQQGQPQHF.